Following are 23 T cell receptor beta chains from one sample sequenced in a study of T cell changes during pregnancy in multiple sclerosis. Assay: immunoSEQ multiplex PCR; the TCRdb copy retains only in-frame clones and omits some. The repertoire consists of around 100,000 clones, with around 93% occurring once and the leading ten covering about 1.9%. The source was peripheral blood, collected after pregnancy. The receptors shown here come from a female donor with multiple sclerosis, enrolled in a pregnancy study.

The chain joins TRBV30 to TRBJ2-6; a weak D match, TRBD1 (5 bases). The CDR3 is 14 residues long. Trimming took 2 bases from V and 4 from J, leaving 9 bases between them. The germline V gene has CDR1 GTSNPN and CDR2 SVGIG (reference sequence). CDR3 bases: TGTGCCTGGAGTCACTGGGGCGGGGCCAACGTCCTGACTTTC. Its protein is CAWSHWGGANVLTF.

This CDR3 reads CATSMDSSYEQYF. CDR3 DNA sequence: TGTGCCACCAGCATGGACTCCAGCTACGAGCAGTACTTC. The chain links TRBV15 to TRBJ2-7, with a weak D call TRBD2 (5 bases). CDR1 is LNHNV, CDR2 YYDKDF, per germline (reference sequence). V was clipped by 4 bases and J by 3 bases, with 10 bases between them. The CDR3 consists of 13 residues.

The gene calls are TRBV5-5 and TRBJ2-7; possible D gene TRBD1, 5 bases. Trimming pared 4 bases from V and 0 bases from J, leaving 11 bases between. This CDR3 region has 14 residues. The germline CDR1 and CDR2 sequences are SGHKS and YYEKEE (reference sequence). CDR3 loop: CASSTFDSSYEQYF. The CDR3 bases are TGTGCCAGCAGCACTTTTGACAGCTCCTACGAGCAGTACTTC.

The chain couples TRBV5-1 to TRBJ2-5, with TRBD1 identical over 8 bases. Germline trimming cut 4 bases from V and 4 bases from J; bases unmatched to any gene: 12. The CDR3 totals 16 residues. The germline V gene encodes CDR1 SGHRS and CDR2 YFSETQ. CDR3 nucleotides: TGCGCCAGCAGCCCCCCGCGGGGCAGGGGGCGAGAGACCCAGTACTTC. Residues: CASSPPRGRGRETQYF.

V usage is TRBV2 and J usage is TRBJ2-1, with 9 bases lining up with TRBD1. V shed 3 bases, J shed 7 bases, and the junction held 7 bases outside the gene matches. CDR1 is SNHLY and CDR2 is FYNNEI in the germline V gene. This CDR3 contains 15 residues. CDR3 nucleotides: TGTGCCAGCAGTGAGCTCACGGACAGGGGAAATGAGCAGTTCTTC. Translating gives CASSELTDRGNEQFF.

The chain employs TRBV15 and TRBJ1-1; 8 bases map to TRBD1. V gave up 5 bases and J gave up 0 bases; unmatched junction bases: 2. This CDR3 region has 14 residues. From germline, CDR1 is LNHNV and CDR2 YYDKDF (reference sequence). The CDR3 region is CATSGDRMNTEAFF. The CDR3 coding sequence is TGTGCCACCAGCGGGGACAGGATGAACACTGAAGCTTTCTTT.

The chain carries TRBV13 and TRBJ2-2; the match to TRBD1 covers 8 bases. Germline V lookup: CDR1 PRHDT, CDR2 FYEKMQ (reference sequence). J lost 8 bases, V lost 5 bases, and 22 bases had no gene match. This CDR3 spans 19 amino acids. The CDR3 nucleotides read TGTGCCAGCAGCCCTAGAACAACCCTCGGACAGGGTTTATTGGGGGAGCTGTTTTTT. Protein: CASSPRTTLGQGLLGELFF.

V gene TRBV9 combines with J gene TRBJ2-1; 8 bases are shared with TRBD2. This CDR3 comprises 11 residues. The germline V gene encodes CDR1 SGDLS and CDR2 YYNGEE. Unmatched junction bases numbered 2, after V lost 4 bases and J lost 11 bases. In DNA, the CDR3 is TGTGCCAGCAGCATAGCGGGAAAGCAGTTCTTC. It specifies CASSIAGKQFF.

As DNA, the CDR3 is TGTGCCAGCAGTAAGGACAGGGCCAAAAACATTCAGTACTTC. It is translated as CASSKDRAKNIQYF. The chain recombines TRBV6-1 with TRBJ2-4; 7 bases line up with TRBD1. The CDR3 runs to 14 residues. Germline V lookup: CDR1 MNHNS, CDR2 SASEGT. The J segment lost 1 base and the V segment lost 5 bases, leaving 2 bases of the junction unmatched.

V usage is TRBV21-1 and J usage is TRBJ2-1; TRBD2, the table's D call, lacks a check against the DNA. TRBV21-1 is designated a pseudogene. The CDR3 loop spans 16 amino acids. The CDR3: CASSNPGEGDDNEQFF. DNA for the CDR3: TGTGCCAGCAGCAATCCCGGGGAGGGGGACGACAATGAGCAGTTCTTC.

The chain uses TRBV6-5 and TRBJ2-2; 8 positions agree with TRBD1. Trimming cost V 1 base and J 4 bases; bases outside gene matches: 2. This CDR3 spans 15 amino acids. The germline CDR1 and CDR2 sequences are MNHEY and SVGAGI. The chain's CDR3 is CASSYWTGTTGELFF. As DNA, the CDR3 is TGTGCCAGCAGTTACTGGACAGGGACCACCGGGGAGCTGTTTTTT.

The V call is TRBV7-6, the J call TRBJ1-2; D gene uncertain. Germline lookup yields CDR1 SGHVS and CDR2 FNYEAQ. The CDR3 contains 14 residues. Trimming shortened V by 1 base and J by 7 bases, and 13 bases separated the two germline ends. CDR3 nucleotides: TGTGCCAGCAGCTTAGAGGCGGGTGTCGGTGGCTACACCTTC. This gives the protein CASSLEAGVGGYTF.

The CDR3 region has the DNA TGTGCCAGCAGCTACCCGGGACTAGGTTACGAGCAGTACTTC. Its translation: CASSYPGLGYEQYF. V usage is TRBV7-9 and J usage is TRBJ2-7, with TRBD2 identical over 8 bases. The CDR3 contains 14 residues. The germline V gene has CDR1 SEHNR and CDR2 FQNEAQ (reference sequence). The V gene end was trimmed by 4 bases and the J gene end by 4 bases; junction bases not matched to a gene: 6.

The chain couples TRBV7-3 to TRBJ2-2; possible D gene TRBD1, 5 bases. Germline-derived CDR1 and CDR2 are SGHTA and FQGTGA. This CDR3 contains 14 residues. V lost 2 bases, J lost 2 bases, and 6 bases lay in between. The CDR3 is CASSLGANTGELFF. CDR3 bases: TGTGCCAGCAGCTTAGGGGCCAACACCGGGGAGCTGTTTTTT.

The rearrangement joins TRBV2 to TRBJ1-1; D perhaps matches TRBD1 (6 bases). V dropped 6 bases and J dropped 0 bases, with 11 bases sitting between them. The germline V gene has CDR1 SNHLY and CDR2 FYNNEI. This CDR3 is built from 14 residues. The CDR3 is CASRRQVMNTEAFF. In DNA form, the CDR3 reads TGTGCCAGCAGACGACAGGTCATGAACACTGAAGCTTTCTTT. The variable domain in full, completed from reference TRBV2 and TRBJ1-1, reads EPEVTQTPSHQVTQMGQEVILRCVPISNHLYFYWYRQILGQKVEFLVSFYNNEISEKSEIFDDQFSVERPDGSNFTLKIRSTKLEDSAMYFCASRRQVMNTEAFFGQGTRLTVV.

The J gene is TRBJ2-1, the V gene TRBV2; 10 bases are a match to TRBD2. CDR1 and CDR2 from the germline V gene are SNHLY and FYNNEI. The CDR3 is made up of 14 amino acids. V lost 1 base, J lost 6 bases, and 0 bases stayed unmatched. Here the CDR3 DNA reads TGTGCCAGCAGTGAAGGACTAGCGGGCAATGAGCAGTTCTTC. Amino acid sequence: CASSEGLAGNEQFF.

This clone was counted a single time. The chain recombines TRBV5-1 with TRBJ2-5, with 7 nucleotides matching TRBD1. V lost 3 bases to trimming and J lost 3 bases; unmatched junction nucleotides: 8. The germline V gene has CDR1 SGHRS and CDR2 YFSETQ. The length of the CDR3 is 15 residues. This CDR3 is CASSSQGTAEETQYF. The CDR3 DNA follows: TGCGCCAGCAGCTCTCAAGGGACAGCTGAAGAGACCCAGTACTTC.

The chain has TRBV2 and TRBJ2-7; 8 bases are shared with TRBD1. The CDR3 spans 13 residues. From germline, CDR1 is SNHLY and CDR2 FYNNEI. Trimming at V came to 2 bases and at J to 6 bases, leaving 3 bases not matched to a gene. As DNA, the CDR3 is TGTGCCAGCAGTGAACAGGGGGCAGGCGAGCAGTACTTC. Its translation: CASSEQGAGEQYF.

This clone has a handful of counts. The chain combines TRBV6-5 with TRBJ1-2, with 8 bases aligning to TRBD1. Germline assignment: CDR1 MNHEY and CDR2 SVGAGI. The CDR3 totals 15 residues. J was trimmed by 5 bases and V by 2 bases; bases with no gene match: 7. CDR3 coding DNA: TGTGCCAGCAGTTACGGGACAGGAAATCATTATGGCTACACCTTC. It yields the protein CASSYGTGNHYGYTF.

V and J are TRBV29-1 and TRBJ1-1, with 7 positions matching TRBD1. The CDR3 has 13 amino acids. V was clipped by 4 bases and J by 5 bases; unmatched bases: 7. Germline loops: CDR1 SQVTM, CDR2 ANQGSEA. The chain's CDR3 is CSVARGGQTEAFF. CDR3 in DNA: TGCAGCGTTGCTCGAGGGGGCCAGACTGAAGCTTTCTTT.

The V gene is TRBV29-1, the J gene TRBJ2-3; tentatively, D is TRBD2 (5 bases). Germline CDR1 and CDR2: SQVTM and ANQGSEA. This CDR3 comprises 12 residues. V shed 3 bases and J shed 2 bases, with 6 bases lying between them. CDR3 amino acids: CSVDRDTDTQYF. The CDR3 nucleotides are TGCAGCGTTGATCGGGACACAGATACGCAGTATTTT.

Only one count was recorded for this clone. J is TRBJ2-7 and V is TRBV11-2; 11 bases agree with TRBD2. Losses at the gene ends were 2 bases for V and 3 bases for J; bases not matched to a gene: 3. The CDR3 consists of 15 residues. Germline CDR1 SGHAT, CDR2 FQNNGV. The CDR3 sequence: CASSLTTSGSYEQYF. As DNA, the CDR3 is TGTGCCAGCAGCTTAACAACTAGCGGGAGCTACGAGCAGTACTTC.

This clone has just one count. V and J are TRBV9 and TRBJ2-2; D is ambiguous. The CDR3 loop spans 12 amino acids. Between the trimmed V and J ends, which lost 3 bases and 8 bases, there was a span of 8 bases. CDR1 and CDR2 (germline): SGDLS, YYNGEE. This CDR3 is CASSAPLGELFF. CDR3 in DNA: TGTGCCAGCAGCGCCCCCCTGGGGGAGCTGTTTTTT.